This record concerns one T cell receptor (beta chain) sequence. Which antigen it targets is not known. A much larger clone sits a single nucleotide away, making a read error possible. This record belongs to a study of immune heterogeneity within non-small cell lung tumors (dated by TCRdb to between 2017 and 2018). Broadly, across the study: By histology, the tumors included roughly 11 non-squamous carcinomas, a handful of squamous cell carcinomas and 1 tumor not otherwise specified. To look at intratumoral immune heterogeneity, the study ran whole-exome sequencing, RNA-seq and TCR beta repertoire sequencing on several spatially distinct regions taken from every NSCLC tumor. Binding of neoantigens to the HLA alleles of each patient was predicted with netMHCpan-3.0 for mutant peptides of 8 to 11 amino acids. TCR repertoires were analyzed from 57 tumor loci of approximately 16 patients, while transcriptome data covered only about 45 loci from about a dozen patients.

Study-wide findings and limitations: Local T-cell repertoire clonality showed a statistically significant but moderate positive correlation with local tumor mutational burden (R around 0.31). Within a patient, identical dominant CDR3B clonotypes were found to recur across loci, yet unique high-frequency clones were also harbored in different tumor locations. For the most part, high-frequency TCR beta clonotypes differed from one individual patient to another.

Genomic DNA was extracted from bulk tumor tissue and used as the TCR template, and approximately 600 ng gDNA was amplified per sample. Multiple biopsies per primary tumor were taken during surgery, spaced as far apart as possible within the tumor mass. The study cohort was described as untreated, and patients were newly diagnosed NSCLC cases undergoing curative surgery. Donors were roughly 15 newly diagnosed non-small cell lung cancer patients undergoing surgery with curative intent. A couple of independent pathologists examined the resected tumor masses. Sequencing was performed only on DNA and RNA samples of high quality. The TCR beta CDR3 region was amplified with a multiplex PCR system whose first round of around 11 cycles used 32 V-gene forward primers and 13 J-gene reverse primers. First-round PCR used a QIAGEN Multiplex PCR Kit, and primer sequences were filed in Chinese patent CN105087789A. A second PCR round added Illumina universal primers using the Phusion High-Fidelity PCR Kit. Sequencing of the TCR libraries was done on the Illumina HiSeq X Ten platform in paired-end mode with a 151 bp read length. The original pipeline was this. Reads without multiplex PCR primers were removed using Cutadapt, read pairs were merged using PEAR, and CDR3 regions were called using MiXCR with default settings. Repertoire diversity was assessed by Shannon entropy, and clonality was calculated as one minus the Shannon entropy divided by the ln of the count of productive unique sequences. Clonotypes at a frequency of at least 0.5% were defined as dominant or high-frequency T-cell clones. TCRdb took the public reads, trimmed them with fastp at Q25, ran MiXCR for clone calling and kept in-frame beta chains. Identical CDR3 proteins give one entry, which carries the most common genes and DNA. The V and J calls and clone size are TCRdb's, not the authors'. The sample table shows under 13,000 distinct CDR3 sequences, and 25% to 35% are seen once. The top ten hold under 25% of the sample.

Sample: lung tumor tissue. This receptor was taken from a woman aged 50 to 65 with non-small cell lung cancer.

The CDR3 region has the sequence CASSYPTSTANYEQYF. The bases are TGTGCCAGCAGTTACCCTACAAGTACCGCGAACTACGAGCAGTACTTC. The chain employs TRBV7-8 and TRBJ2-7; the D gene identity is not certain. From the cysteine up to the phenylalanine, the CDR3 has a length of 16 residues. Solely the CDR3 DNA is kept, with 48 bases framed from the first base. V was cut back by 6 bases and J by 3 bases, leaving a gap of 21 bases between them. The germline V gene sets CDR1 to SGHVS and CDR2 to FQNEAQ.